This T cell receptor (beta chain) was profiled in a study of identical twins. Germline V lookup: CDR1 DFQATT, CDR2 SNEGSKA (reference sequence). Trimming pared 6 bases from V and 3 bases from J, leaving 17 bases between. The CDR3 is 14 residues long. MiXCR, run by TCRdb on the 5' RACE reads, gives a single entry per CDR3 protein. Among under 900,000 distinct CDR3 sequences listed, roughly 20% were seen once. This clonotype was picked up many times. The same sample was also studied in work on T cells expressing NK-cell markers.

What was sequenced was PBMCs. This chain joins TRBV20-1 and TRBJ1-1; D might be TRBD1 (5 bases). This clonotype originated in a woman aged 18-29 years in good health. For the CDR3, the DNA is TGCAGTGCCCGGGCCCAGGGATCGGACACTGAAGCTTTCTTT. Translating gives CSARAQGSDTEAFF.